This T cell receptor beta chain stems from a study of Graves' ophthalmopathy and Graves' hyperthyroidism. It was from about 10 ml of fresh peripheral blood that the PBMCs came. CDR3 regions of TCR beta were amplified from RNA transcripts. An opening RT-PCR round employed HTBI primers and preceded a second-round multiplex PCR. MiXCR, run by TCRdb on the multiplex PCR reads, gives a single entry per CDR3 protein. The sample lists about 740,000 distinct CDR3 sequences, roughly 40% occurring once. Regarding the study as a whole: A majority of expanded thyroid clonotypes exceeding 0.001 frequency were likewise present in blood.

The table lists this clonotype with many counts. Its antigen is not known. The CDR3 loop spans 16 amino acids. The germline V gene encodes CDR1 SGHAT and CDR2 FQNNGV. The V and J ends lost 5 bases and 2 bases respectively, with 19 bases between them. The sequencing input was peripheral blood. The chain carries TRBV11-2 and TRBJ2-7; D is possibly TRBD1 (6 bases). The receptor's source is an adult man with Graves' ophthalmopathy. The CDR3 here is CASSLQTGSITYEQYF. The CDR3 DNA is TGTGCCAGCAGCCTCCAGACAGGAAGCATCACCTACGAGCAGTACTTC.